This T cell receptor delta chain originates from a study of gamma-delta chains in newborns, infants, children. Study-level information: Innate gammadelta T cells reportedly expand polyclonally right after birth, driven by microbial exposure, per the title.

This clone has only a few counts. The germline V gene has CDR1 GEAIGNYY and CDR2 EKD. The CDR3 is made up of 18 amino acids. The J segment lost 3 bases and the V segment lost 3 bases, leaving 15 bases of the junction unmatched. TCRdb used CATT to re-call clones from the reads. The data hold 10,000 to 13,000 delta-chain clones, with approximately 9.1% observed a single time. Sequenced material: blood. The receptor was isolated from a child who was a newborn, infant or young child, either healthy, febrile or measles-vaccinated (not recorded which). V is TRDV2 and J is TRDJ2; 7 positions agree with TRDD3. CDR3 sequence (DNA): TGTGCCTGTGACCCAGTACTGGGGATTAACATTCTGACAGCACAACTCTTCTTT. Protein sequence: CACDPVLGINILTAQLFF.